One sample yielded the 6 T cell receptor beta chains listed below, sequenced in a study of blood T cell repertoires in COVID-19 (dated by TCRdb to the early 2020s). To prepare the library, the immunoSEQ multiplex PCR assay was applied. TCRdb holds this immuneACCESS table with in-frame rearrangements only. Some clones are missing; in checked studies, unresolved V genes explain under half, and the rest has no known cause. The sample contains 200,000 to 250,000 clones, 80% of them found a single time. 9.5% to 15% of the sample is taken by the ten largest. The sequencing sample was made of peripheral blood. These receptors were collected from a human donor in a cohort sampled during active COVID-19.

The chain combines TRBV28 with TRBJ1-1; no definite D call. V was clipped by 1 base and J by 4 bases, with 10 bases between them. The germline V gene encodes CDR1 MDHEN and CDR2 SYDVKM. The CDR3 totals 14 residues. The CDR3 DNA follows: TGTGCCAGCAGTTTATATAAAGGAGGCACTGAAGCTTTCTTT. This sequence encodes CASSLYKGGTEAFF.

The chain joins TRBV6-5 to TRBJ2-1; no clear D. The CDR3 is made up of 16 amino acids. V lost 2 bases and J 1 base, leaving 12 bases between the germline ends. Germline values: CDR1 MNHEY, CDR2 SVGAGI. The CDR3 DNA reads TGTGCCAGCAGTTACCTTGTCCCGTCTTCCTACAATGAGCAGTTCTTC. Protein product: CASSYLVPSSYNEQFF.

This chain links TRBV24-1 with TRBJ1-2; 8 bases agree with TRBD1. Germline loops: CDR1 KGHDR, CDR2 SFDVKD. With V trimmed by 9 bases and J by 8 bases, 4 bases remained unmatched. The CDR3 runs 11 residues. CDR3 residues: CATDSGGGYTF. The CDR3 region has the DNA TGTGCCACCGATTCAGGGGGCGGCTACACCTTC.

The table lists this clone with a few counts. This sequence joins TRBV6-5 and TRBJ2-7; tentatively, D is TRBD1 (5 bases). CDR3 length: 14 amino acids. Germline loops: CDR1 MNHEY, CDR2 SVGAGI. V gave up 0 bases and J gave up 2 bases, with 8 bases separating them. CDR3 in amino acids: CASSYSRTTYEQYF. CDR3 DNA sequence: TGTGCCAGCAGTTACTCGAGGACAACCTACGAGCAGTACTTC.

A single count supports this clone. The CDR3 nucleotides are TGTGCCAGTAGTATGTACTGGACAGGTGCTGAGGGGGGAGAGAACTATGGCTACACCTTC. Translated, it gives CASSMYWTGAEGGENYGYTF. This sequence joins TRBV19 and TRBJ1-2, with 7 bases identical to TRBD1. Germline CDR1 and CDR2: LNHDA and SQIVND (reference sequence). The V segment lost 3 bases and the J segment 2 bases; nucleotides outside the gene matches: 21. The length of the CDR3 is 20 residues.

This chain uses TRBV11-3 with TRBJ2-1; 10 nucleotides line up with TRBD2. The CDR3 has 15 residues. Germline values: CDR1 SGHNT, CDR2 YENEEA. J was trimmed by 4 bases and V by 3 bases; bases with no gene match: 3. In nucleotides, the CDR3 is TGTGCCAGCAGCTTTCTAGCGGGAGCTTACAATGAGCAGTTCTTC. Residues: CASSFLAGAYNEQFF.